A single T cell receptor beta chain is shown here with its context. Its antigen is still unknown. Primers: 60 Vbeta forward and 13 Jbeta reverse. This table comes from immunoSEQ multiplex PCR, and its TCRdb copy is limited to in-frame clones, with some not included. The profile covers about 130,000 clones, with 70% to 85% appearing a single time and 4.2% taken by the ten largest. Germline V lookup: CDR1 LNHDA, CDR2 SQIVND (reference sequence). There are 14 residues in the CDR3. Unmatched junction bases numbered 9, after V lost 7 bases and J lost 4 bases. The entry originates in a study of cytomegalovirus exposure and HLA in healthy donors. Study summary: Some 85 million unique TCRs, all from HLA-typed donors, were included in an early release of the data. The study placed over 65% of its approximately 430 genotyped donors in the Caucasian-associated ancestry cluster.

Findings and caveats of the study: In an earlier analysis, most TCR beta V segments were productive about 87% or about 30% of the time. V- and J-gene trimming of TCR beta was linked (in a later analysis) to a missense DCLRE1C variant.

What was sequenced was PBMCs. The chain joins TRBV19 to TRBJ2-5, with TRBD1 matching 7 bases. This receptor was obtained from a male donor in good health and CMV-seropositive. Here the CDR3 DNA reads TGTGCCAGTATGCCAGGGGGATTCGCAGAGACCCAGTACTTC. Encoded protein: CASMPGGFAETQYF.